By sample fraction, the clone carrying this TCR beta chain is medium-sized. The source of the sample is a study of early T cells in non-severe SARS-CoV-2 infection. The germline gives CDR1 ENHRY, CDR2 SYGVKD. With 2 bases clipped from V and 0 bases from J, the junction kept 10 bases outside the gene matches. The CDR3 length is 19 residues. TCRdb analysed the 5' RACE reads with MiXCR anew, one entry per CDR3 protein. The sample holds more than 20,000 distinct CDR3 sequences; about 4.2% are singletons and the top ten take 4% to 5%. V and J are TRBV10-3 and TRBJ2-6, with TRBD1 identical over 7 bases. Material for sequencing was whole blood. The clonotype originates from an adult who was a healthcare worker with PCR-confirmed SARS-CoV-2 infection or an uninfected control (not recorded which). This chain's CDR3 is CAISEPSRQGFSGANVLTF. The CDR3 DNA is TGTGCCATCAGTGAGCCTTCCCGACAGGGATTCTCTGGGGCCAACGTCCTGACTTTC.